Following are 16 T cell receptor beta chains from one sample sequenced in a study of cytotoxic CD8 clonotypes in ibrutinib-treated CLL. The table came from immunoSEQ multiplex PCR; TCRdb's copy has only in-frame clones and leaves some out. This sample yields approximately 30,000 clones, of which roughly 69% are seen a single time; 45% to 65% belongs to the top ten. Sequenced material: PBMCs, taken after 24 months of ibrutinib treatment. All receptors derive from a human donor with chronic lymphocytic leukemia.

The V and J genes are TRBV11-2 and TRBJ2-5; D is undetermined. V dropped 5 bases and J dropped 1 base, with 5 bases sitting between them. In germline, CDR1 is SGHAT, CDR2 FQNNGV. The CDR3 extends over 12 amino acids. CDR3 loop: CASSKIQETQYF. CDR3 coding DNA: TGTGCCAGCAGCAAGATCCAAGAGACCCAGTACTTC.

The rearrangement links TRBV10-2 to TRBJ1-2; weak D call: TRBD1 (5 bases). The CDR3 loop spans 15 amino acids. V was pared by 2 bases and J by 4 bases, with 14 bases between. CDR1 is WSHSY and CDR2 is SAAADI in the germline V gene. In DNA, the CDR3 is TGCGCCAGCAGTGAGGTCGGGGGGTCGGTCTATGGCTACACCTTC. Its protein product is CASSEVGGSVYGYTF.

The V gene is TRBV27, the J gene TRBJ2-1, with 7 bases matching TRBD1. Germline trimming cut 5 bases from V and 4 bases from J; bases unmatched to any gene: 8. The CDR3 has 15 residues. Germline CDR1 and CDR2: MNHEY and SMNVEV (reference sequence). CDR3: CASSRTGAPYNEQFF. The CDR3 bases are TGTGCCAGCAGTCGAACAGGGGCCCCTTACAATGAGCAGTTCTTC.

The chain joins TRBV5-1 to TRBJ2-7; 7 bases agree with TRBD1. Germline V gene data show CDR1 as SGHRS and CDR2 as YFSETQ. The V and J ends lost 6 bases and 4 bases, in that order; junction bases with no gene match: 10. The CDR3 contains 14 residues. CDR3 sequence (DNA): TGCGCCAGCACCGATCCGGGACAGAGGTACGAGCAGTACTTC. Protein product: CASTDPGQRYEQYF. The full variable domain, with the rest looked up from reference TRBV5-1 and TRBJ2-7, is KAGVTQTPRYLIKTRGQQVTLSCSPISGHRSVSWYQQTPGQGLQFLFEYFSETQRNKGNFPGRFSGRQFSNSRSEMNVSTLELGDSALYLCASTDPGQRYEQYFGPGTRLTVT.

On this clone itself: Other DNA variants within this sample encode the same CDR3. The CDR3 DNA reads as TGTGCCTGGAGTGTACAAAACGAGCAGTACTTC. It yields the protein CAWSVQNEQYF. The rearrangement joins TRBV30 to TRBJ2-7; D remains ambiguous. Germline CDR1 and CDR2: GTSNPN and SVGIG (reference sequence). Trimming stripped 0 bases from V and 5 bases from J, with 5 bases between. The CDR3 consists of 11 residues.

This chain joins TRBV6-5 and TRBJ2-7; 7 bases align to TRBD2. Per the germline V gene, CDR1 is MNHEY and CDR2 is SVGAGI. This CDR3 spans 14 amino acids. The trim removed 7 bases at V and 3 bases at J, leaving 9 bases unmatched. The CDR3 loop is CASTRSGTNYEQYF. CDR3 DNA: TGTGCCAGCACACGAAGCGGGACCAACTACGAGCAGTACTTC.

This chain links TRBV5-4 with TRBJ1-2; D perhaps matches TRBD1 (5 bases). In germline, CDR1 is SGHNT, CDR2 YYREEE (reference sequence). Trimming took 2 bases from V and 2 from J, leaving 7 bases between them. The CDR3 is 13 amino acids. The DNA for the CDR3 is TGTGCCAGCAGCTTACAGGCCAACTATGGCTACACCTTC. Translating it yields CASSLQANYGYTF.

The V gene is TRBV5-1, the J gene TRBJ2-1; D possibly uses TRBD1 or TRBD2 (5 bases each). CDR1 is SGHRS and CDR2 is YFSETQ in the germline V gene. Between the trimmed V and J ends, which lost 7 bases and 3 bases, there was a span of 8 bases. The CDR3 runs to 12 residues. CDR3 residues: CASGTGYNEQFF. CDR3 in DNA: TGCGCCAGCGGGACGGGCTACAATGAGCAGTTCTTC.

The chain recombines TRBV28 with TRBJ1-2, with 8 nucleotides matching TRBD1. V was pared by 5 bases and J by 7 bases, with 12 bases of the junction left unmatched. This CDR3 comprises 15 residues. Germline V gene sequence: CDR1 MDHEN, CDR2 SYDVKM. DNA for the CDR3: TGTGCCAGCAGTACCCGTAGGACAGGGCGGATTGGCTACACCTTC. Translated, it gives CASSTRRTGRIGYTF.

This clone was observed a handful of times. V is TRBV7-9 and J is TRBJ1-2; possible D gene TRBD1, 5 bases. Trimming removed 6 bases from V and 2 bases from J, with 13 bases in between. The CDR3 totals 14 residues. Germline lookup yields CDR1 SEHNR and CDR2 FQNEAQ (reference sequence). CDR3 sequence (DNA): TGTGCCAGCAGATCTCAGGGAACGAACTATGGCTACACCTTC. Residues: CASRSQGTNYGYTF.

This chain uses TRBV6-5 with TRBJ2-7; TRBD1 or TRBD2 may be the D gene (6 bases each). Between the trimmed V and J ends, which lost 11 bases and 7 bases, there was a span of 18 bases. CDR1 and CDR2 (germline): MNHEY, SVGAGI. This CDR3 has 12 residues. The CDR3 spells CASLGGGGEQYF. CDR3 bases: TGTGCCTCCTTGGGGGGCGGAGGAGAGCAGTACTTC.

This sequence joins TRBV11-2 and TRBJ2-7, with 8 bases lining up with TRBD2. The germline gives CDR1 SGHAT, CDR2 FQNNGV. V shed 5 bases and J 7 bases; nucleotides not matched to a gene: 16. CDR3 length equals 16 residues. The CDR3 protein is CASSRETTSAGKEQYF. DNA of the CDR3: TGTGCCAGCAGCCGAGAAACGACTAGCGCCGGGAAGGAGCAGTACTTC.

This clone was observed a few times. This chain joins TRBV9 and TRBJ1-5; D unresolved. The germline CDR1 and CDR2 sequences are SGDLS and YYNGEE. The germline V and J ends were trimmed by 2 bases and 9 bases, with 9 bases remaining between them. The CDR3 is made up of 12 amino acids. This CDR3 reads CASSVGEGPQHF. The CDR3 nucleotides read TGTGCCAGCAGCGTCGGGGAGGGGCCCCAGCATTTT.

The V call is TRBV18, the J call TRBJ2-3; 7 bases are shared with TRBD1. V was clipped by 4 bases and J by 5 bases; unmatched bases: 9. The CDR3 is 15 amino acids. In germline, CDR1 is KGHSH, CDR2 LQKENI. The CDR3 is CASSRLGTAVDTQYF. The DNA of the CDR3 is TGTGCCAGCTCACGGTTAGGGACAGCGGTAGATACGCAGTATTTT.

V is TRBV4-3 and J is TRBJ2-2; D is unresolved. Germline loops: CDR1 LGHNA, CDR2 YSLEER. The V end was cut by 1 base, the J end by 6 bases, with 12 bases between. The CDR3 extends over 15 amino acids. The CDR3 sequence: CASSQGPSRSGELFF. In DNA form, the CDR3 reads TGCGCCAGCAGCCAAGGGCCCTCACGGTCCGGGGAGCTGTTTTTT.

The chain links TRBV29-1 to TRBJ2-1; a weak D match, TRBD1 (5 bases). CDR1 SQVTM and CDR2 ANQGSEA come from the germline V gene. V lost 5 bases and J 9 bases, leaving 17 bases between the germline ends. There are 13 residues in the CDR3. This CDR3 is CSVFTGRALEQFF. In nucleotides, the CDR3 is TGCAGCGTTTTCACAGGTCGCGCCCTTGAGCAGTTCTTC.